Sequencing of this T cell receptor beta chain was carried out in a study of cytomegalovirus exposure and HLA in healthy donors. PCR employed 60 Vbeta and 13 Jbeta primers. Assay used: immunoSEQ multiplex PCR; TCRdb lists only in-frame clones, some missing. The repertoire holds 120,000 or so clones, with more than 60% as singletons. V lost 6 bases and J lost 6; bases outside the gene matches: 8. Germline V gene lookup returns CDR1 SGHTA and CDR2 FQGNSA. CDR3 length: 14 residues. The chain links TRBV7-2 to TRBJ2-7; TRBD2 matches at 10 bases. The source material was PBMCs. The TCR comes from a woman between 40 and 55 years old in good health and CMV-seropositive. CDR3 region: CASSPASGSLEQYF. The CDR3 DNA sequence: TGTGCCAGCAGTCCAGCTAGCGGGAGCCTCGAGCAGTACTTC.